This TCR beta chain was sequenced during a study of T cell repertoires in cytomegalovirus infection. Whole-study context: In the study, CMV epitopes included recently identified HLA-C-restricted and well-studied HLA-B-restricted ones. General study points: The study found HLA-C-restricted CMV-specific TCR beta clonotypes dominating the ex vivo response.

Each CDR3 protein is one row after TCRdb ran MiXCR on the reads. In the table there are 360,000 or so distinct CDR3 sequences, about 32% of which are singletons. Points on this clonotype: Its cognate antigen is unknown.

Trimming removed 1 base from V and 6 bases from J; junction bases left unmatched: 3. CDR3 size: 13 residues. Germline CDR1 DFQATT, CDR2 SNEGSKA (reference sequence). The sequence derives from a human donor in good health (CMV status not recorded). Some clones in this sample may be carry-over from other donors' samples. The material sequenced was cultured PBMCs, taken from culture after CMV antigen stimulation. The chain combines TRBV20-1 with TRBJ2-1; TRBD2 aligns across 7 bases. The CDR3 protein is CSARGLASNEQFF. In nucleotides, the CDR3 is TGCAGTGCTAGAGGACTAGCCAGCAATGAGCAGTTCTTC.